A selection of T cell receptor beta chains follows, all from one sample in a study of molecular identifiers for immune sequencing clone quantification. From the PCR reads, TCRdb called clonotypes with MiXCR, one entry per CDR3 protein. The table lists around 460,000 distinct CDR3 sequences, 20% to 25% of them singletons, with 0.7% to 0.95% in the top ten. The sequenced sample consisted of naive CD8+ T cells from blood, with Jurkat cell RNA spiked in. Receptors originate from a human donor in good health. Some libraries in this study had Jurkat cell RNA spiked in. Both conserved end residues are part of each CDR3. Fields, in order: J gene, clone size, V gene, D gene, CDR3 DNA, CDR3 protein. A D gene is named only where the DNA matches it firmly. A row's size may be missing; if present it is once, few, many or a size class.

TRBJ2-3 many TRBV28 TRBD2 TGTGCCAGCAGGGGACTAGCGAGTTACACAGATACGCAGTATTTT CASRGLASYTDTQYF
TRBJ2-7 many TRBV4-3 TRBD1 TGCGCCAGCAGCCAAGGGACAGGGGCTCGCGAGCAGTACTTC CASSQGTGAREQYF
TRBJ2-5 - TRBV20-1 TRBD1 TGCAGTGCTAATTATCAGGGGGAGACCCGGTACTTC CSANYQGETRYF
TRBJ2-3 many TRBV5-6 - TGTGCCAGCAGTTTAGGGGCGGGCAGCACAGATACGCAGTATTTT CASSLGAGSTDTQYF
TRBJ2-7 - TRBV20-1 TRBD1 TGCAGTGCTAGAGGGACAGGGGTATTTGGCTACGAGCAGTACTTC CSARGTGVFGYEQYF
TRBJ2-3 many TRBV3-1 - TGTGCCAGCAGCCAACCCTCCACCTGGGATACGCAGTATTTT CASSQPSTWDTQYF
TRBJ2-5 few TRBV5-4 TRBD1 TGTGCCAGCAGCTTTACAGGGGGTAGGGAGACCCAGTACTTC CASSFTGGRETQYF
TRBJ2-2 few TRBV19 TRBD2 TGTGCCAGTATCGAGGTAGCGGGGGCATCGAACACCGGGGAGCTGTTTTTT CASIEVAGASNTGELFF
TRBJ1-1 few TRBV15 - TGTGCCACCAGCAGAGAGACAGTTCTCCCTGAAGCTTTCTTT CATSRETVLPEAFF
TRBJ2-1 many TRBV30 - TGTGCCGGGGACTTACTAAGCTCCTACAATGAGCAGTTCTTC CAGDLLSSYNEQFF
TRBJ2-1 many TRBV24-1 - TGTGCCACCAGTGATGAGGTGGCGGACAATGAGCAGTTCTTC CATSDEVADNEQFF
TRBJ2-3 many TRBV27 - TGTGCCAGCAGTCCTGGGTACTCTGCGGGAGATACGCAGTATTTT CASSPGYSAGDTQYF
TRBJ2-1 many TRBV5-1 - TGCGCCAGCAGCGGCGGCGCTTTGGAGCAGTTCTTC CASSGGALEQFF
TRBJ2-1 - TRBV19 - TGTGCCAGTAGCGCTCTGCCCAAGTCCGTCTATGAGCAGTTCTTC CASSALPKSVYEQFF
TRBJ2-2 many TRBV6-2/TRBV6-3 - TGTGCCAGCAGTTACCGGGCCTTGGGGACCGGGGAGCTGTTTTTT CASSYRALGTGELFF
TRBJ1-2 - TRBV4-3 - TGCGCCAGCAGCCCAAATCTGGAGGGAATCCCATTCGGCTACACCTTC CASSPNLEGIPFGYTF
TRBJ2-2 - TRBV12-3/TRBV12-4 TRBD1 TGTACCAGCAGTTCGGACAGGGAAAACACCGGGGAGCTGTTTTTT CTSSSDRENTGELFF
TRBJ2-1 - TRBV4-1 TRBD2 TGCGCCAGCAGCCAAGGACTAGCGGGGTTCTTGGATGAGCAGTTCTTC CASSQGLAGFLDEQFF
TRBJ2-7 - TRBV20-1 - TGCAGTGCTAGTACCGGGAGTTCACCATACGAGCAGTACTTC CSASTGSSPYEQYF
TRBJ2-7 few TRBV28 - TGTGCCAGCAGACCGGGACGGATCTACGTGGAGCAGTACTTC CASRPGRIYVEQYF
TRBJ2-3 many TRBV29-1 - TGCAGCACGGAGGGGTTCGGCACAGATACGCAGTATTTT CSTEGFGTDTQYF
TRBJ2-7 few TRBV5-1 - TGCGCCAGCAGCTTGACGGCGTCCGGTGGATACGAGCAGTACTTC CASSLTASGGYEQYF
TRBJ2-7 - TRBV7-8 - TGTGCCAGCAGCTTCAGGGTAGACGAGCAGCACTTC CASSFRVDEQHF
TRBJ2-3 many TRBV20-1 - TGCAGTGCTAGCCCACATTCATTCGGGACAATGTACACAGATACGCAGTATTTT CSASPHSFGTMYTDTQYF
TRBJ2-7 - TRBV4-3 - TGCGCCAGCAGCCCGACTCTCGTCTACGAGCAGTACTTC CASSPTLVYEQYF
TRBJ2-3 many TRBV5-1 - TGCGCCAGCAGCTCCCTTGCACCCGGCACAGATACGCAGTATTTT CASSSLAPGTDTQYF
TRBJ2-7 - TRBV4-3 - TGCGCCAGCAGCCAAGATTTGACCCGGATATCCTACGAGCAGTACTTC CASSQDLTRISYEQYF
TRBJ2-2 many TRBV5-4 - TGTGCCAGTCACTTAGGTACCGGGGAGCTGTTTTTT CASHLGTGELFF
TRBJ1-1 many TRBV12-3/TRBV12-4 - TGTGCCAGCACCCCACCGTGGGGGGGCGCGATCACTGAAGCTTTCTTT CASTPPWGGAITEAFF
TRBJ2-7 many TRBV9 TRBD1 TGTGCCAGCAGCAGACAATCGACAGGGCCCTACGAGCAGTACTTC CASSRQSTGPYEQYF
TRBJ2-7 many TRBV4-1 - TGCGCCAGCAGCCAAGACCGGGCGCCCTACGAGCAGTACTTC CASSQDRAPYEQYF
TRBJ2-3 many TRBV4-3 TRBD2 TGCGCCAGCAGCCAAGATGGCCCAGCGGGGGTCCCAGATACGCAGTATTTT CASSQDGPAGVPDTQYF
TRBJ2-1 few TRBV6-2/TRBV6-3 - TGTGCCAGCAGCTCATCGGGGTGGAATGAGCAGTTCTTC CASSSSGWNEQFF
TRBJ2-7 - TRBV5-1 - TGCGCCAGCAGCTTGGTTGTGACAGCCGGGACCAGGGGTAACGAGCAGTACTTC CASSLVVTAGTRGNEQYF
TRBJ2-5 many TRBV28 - TGTGCCAGCAGAACCCAACAAGACCCCGGTTCCCGAGAGACCCAGTACTTC CASRTQQDPGSRETQYF
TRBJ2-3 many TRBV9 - TGTGCCAGCAGCGATTCAGGGACCACAGATACGCAGTATTTT CASSDSGTTDTQYF
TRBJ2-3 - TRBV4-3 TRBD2 TGCGCCAGCAGCCAGCCCCCCGGACTAGCGGGGGCCTTAACATTTGATACGCAGTATTTT CASSQPPGLAGALTFDTQYF
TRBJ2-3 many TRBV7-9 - TGTGCCAGCAGCCACCATCACCGTTTGGAGACCCCAGATACGCAGTATTTT CASSHHHRLETPDTQYF
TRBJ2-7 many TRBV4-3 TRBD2 TGCGCCAGCAGCCAAGAAGGGGCTAGCGGGAGCTACGAGCAGTACTTC CASSQEGASGSYEQYF
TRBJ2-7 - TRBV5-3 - TGTGCCAGCAGCCGGCAGGGGGGACACGAGCAGTACTTC CASSRQGGHEQYF
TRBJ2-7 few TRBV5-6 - TGTGCCAGCACCTCCTGGGGGGCATCGGACGAGCAGTACTTC CASTSWGASDEQYF
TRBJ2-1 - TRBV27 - TGTGCCAGCAGTTTATTTTCGGGCAATGAGCAGTTCTTC CASSLFSGNEQFF
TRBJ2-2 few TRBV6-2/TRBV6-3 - TGTGCCAGCAGTTACTGGTCACCCACGGAGATTAACACCGGGGAGCTGTTTTTT CASSYWSPTEINTGELFF